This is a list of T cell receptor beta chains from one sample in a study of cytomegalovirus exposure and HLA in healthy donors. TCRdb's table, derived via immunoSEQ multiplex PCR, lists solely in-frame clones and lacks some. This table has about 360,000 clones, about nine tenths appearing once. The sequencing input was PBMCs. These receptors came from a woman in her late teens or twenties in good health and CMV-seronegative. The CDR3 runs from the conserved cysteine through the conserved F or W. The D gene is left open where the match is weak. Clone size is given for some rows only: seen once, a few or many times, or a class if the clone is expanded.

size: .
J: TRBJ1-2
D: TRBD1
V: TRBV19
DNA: TGTGCCAGTAGTATAGCCGGGACAGGGGGAATGAGCTACACCTTC
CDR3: CASSIAGTGGMSYTF

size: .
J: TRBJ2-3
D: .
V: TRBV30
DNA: TGTGCCTGGAGCAGACAGCTCACAGATACGCAGTATTTT
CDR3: CAWSRQLTDTQYF

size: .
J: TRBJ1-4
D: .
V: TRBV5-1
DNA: TGCGCCAGCAGCTTGAATCCAAATGAAAAACTGTTTTTT
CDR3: CASSLNPNEKLFF

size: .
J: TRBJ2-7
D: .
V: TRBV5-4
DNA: TGTGCCAGCAGCTTCAAGAGGGAGGTGATAGGCGAGCAGTACTTC
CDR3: CASSFKREVIGEQYF

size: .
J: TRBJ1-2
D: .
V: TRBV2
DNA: TGTGCCAGCAGTCAAGAGACACTTGGCTACACCTTC
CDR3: CASSQETLGYTF

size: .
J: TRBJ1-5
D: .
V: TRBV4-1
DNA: TGCGCCAGCAGCCAAGAAAGGGGCGTTGGTCAGCCCCAGCATTTT
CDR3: CASSQERGVGQPQHF

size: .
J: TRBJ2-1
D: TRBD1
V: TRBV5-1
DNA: TGCGCCAGCAGCTCGGATCCGTCCGGGACAGGGGAAAATGAGCAGTTCTTC
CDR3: CASSSDPSGTGENEQFF

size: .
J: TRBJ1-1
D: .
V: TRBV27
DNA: TGTGCCAGCAGTTTAAGTCCCGGACAGCACCCTTCGAACGCTGAAGCTTTCTTT
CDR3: CASSLSPGQHPSNAEAFF

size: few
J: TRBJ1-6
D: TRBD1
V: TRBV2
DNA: TGTGCCAGCAGCTCCGGGACAGGGGATAATTCACCCCTCCACTTT
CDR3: CASSSGTGDNSPLHF

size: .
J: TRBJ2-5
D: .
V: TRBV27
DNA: TGTGCCAGCGGTTCCCCCCTTCGGTACCAAGAGACCCAGTACTTC
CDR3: CASGSPLRYQETQYF

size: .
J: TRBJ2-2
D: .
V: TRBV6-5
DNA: TGTGCCATCCCCGGGGGTTTATCAGGCACCGGGGAGCTGTTTTTT
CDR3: CAIPGGLSGTGELFF

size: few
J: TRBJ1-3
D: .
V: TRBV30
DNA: TGTGCCTTCTATAAAACAGGGAGTGGAAACACCATATATTTT
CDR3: CAFYKTGSGNTIYF

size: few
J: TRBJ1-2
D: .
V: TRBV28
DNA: TGTGCCAGCAGTCTTACAGGGAGAATGATCGATGGCTACACCTTC
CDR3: CASSLTGRMIDGYTF

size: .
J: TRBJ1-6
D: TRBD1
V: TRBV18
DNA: TGTGCCAGCTCATCCGGGACAGGAGGATACTATAATTCACCCCTCCACTTT
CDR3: CASSSGTGGYYNSPLHF

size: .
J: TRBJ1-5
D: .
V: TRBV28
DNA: TGTGCCAGCAGTTACAGGAGAAATAGCAATCAGCCCCAGCATTTT
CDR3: CASSYRRNSNQPQHF

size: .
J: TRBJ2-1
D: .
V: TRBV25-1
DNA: TGTGCCAGCAGTGAAGGGATTAGCGGCTACAATGAGCAGTTCTTC
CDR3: CASSEGISGYNEQFF

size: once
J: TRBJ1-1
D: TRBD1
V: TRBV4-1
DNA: TGCGCCAGCAGCCAACCAGGGGGGCGGTCGGAAGCTTTCTTT
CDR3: CASSQPGGRSEAFF

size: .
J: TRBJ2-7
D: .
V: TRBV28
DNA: TGTGCCAGCAGTTTAAAAGGGGCGGTTCACAGGACGTTAACTGGGCAGTACTTC
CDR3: CASSLKGAVHRTLTGQYF

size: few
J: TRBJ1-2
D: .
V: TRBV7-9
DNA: TGTGCCATCTTCGGCGGAGCCGGGAACTATGGCTACACCTTC
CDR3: CAIFGGAGNYGYTF

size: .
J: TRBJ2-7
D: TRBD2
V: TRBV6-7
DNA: TGTGCCAGCACTAAAGGGGCCGAGCGGGAGGCCTCCTACGAGCAGTACTTC
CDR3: CASTKGAEREASYEQYF

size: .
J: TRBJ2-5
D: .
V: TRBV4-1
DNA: TGCGCCAGCAGCCGCCAACAGGGAGTGGGAGAGACCCAGTACTTC
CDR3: CASSRQQGVGETQYF

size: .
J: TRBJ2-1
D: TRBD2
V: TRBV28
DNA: TGTGCCATCCAAAGCGGGAGTCACCCCAATGAGCAGTTCTTC
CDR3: CAIQSGSHPNEQFF